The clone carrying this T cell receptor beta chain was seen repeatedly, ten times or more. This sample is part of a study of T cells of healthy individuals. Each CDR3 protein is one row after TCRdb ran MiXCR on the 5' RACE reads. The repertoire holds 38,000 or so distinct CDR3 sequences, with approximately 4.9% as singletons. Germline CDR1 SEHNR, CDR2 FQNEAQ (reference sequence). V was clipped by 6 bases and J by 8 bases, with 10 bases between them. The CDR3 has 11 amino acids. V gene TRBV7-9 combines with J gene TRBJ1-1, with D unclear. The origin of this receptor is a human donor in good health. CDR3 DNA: TGTGCCAGCAGATCCGGAGGGGAAGCTTTCTTT. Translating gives CASRSGGEAFF.